This passage covers 5 T cell receptor beta chains from one sample sequenced in a study of regulatory T cells in long-lasting Graves disease. Stated time point: persistent/refractory GD, antithyroid drugs over 5 years with positive TRAb. Scientists built the TCR library using RNA that was extracted from PBMCs. CDR3-region Arm-PCR and iRepertoire HTBI primers produced the TCR beta libraries. TCRdb used MiXCR to reprocess the multiplex PCR reads, holding one entry per CDR3 protein. The table includes a few hundred thousand distinct CDR3 sequences, 20% to 25% detected once. The specimen was peripheral blood mononuclear cells (PBMCs), collected when the disease was refractory, from a patient treated with antithyroid drugs. These receptors originate from a female donor with Graves disease.

V is TRBV11-3 and J is TRBJ2-3, with 9 bases matching TRBD2. J gave up 1 base and V 5 bases, and 10 bases lay outside the gene matches. Germline V gives CDR1 SGHNT, CDR2 YENEEA. There are 17 residues in the CDR3. CDR3 residues: CASSQPTSGYGTDTQYF. The CDR3 coding sequence is TGTGCCAGCAGCCAACCAACTAGCGGGTATGGCACAGATACGCAGTATTTT. Full variable domain (remainder filled in from reference TRBV11-3 and TRBJ2-3): EAGVVQSPRYKIIEKKQPVAFWCNPISGHNTLYWYLQNLGQGPELLIRYENEEAVDDSQLPKDRFSAERLKGVDSTLKIQPAELGDSAVYLCASSQPTSGYGTDTQYFGPGTRLTVL.

The V call is TRBV3-1, the J call TRBJ2-6; D call uncertain. The CDR3 is 16 residues long. Deletions cut 1 base from V and 0 bases from J, with 7 bases between. Germline-derived CDR1 and CDR2 are LGHDT and YNNKEL (reference sequence). CDR3 nucleotide sequence: TGTGCCAGCAGCCAAGCCCCGGGCTCTGGGGCCAACGTCCTGACTTTC. Its protein product is CASSQAPGSGANVLTF.

The rearrangement joins TRBV4-3 to TRBJ1-2; D may be TRBD1 (5 bases). Trimming took 2 bases from V and 6 from J, leaving 7 bases between them. CDR1 and CDR2 (germline): LGHNA, YSLEER. This CDR3 has 12 residues. The CDR3: CASSQSGDGYTF. CDR3 nucleotide sequence: TGCGCCAGCAGCCAATCGGGGGATGGCTACACCTTC.

The J gene is TRBJ2-3, the V gene TRBV29-1; D is undetermined. With 8 bases removed from V and 0 bases from J, the gap between germline ends came to 6 bases. The V gene's germline CDR1 is SQVTM and CDR2 ANQGSEA. The CDR3 runs to 11 residues. For the CDR3, the DNA is TGCAGCATAGAGAGCACAGATACGCAGTATTTT. Translating gives CSIESTDTQYF.

This clonotype was observed many times. The genes are TRBV20-1 and TRBJ2-5, with D uncertain. The CDR3 totals 10 residues. Germline V gene lookup returns CDR1 DFQATT and CDR2 SNEGSKA (reference sequence). V was clipped by 8 bases and J by 3 bases, with 7 bases between them. The CDR3 loop is CSPQKETQYF. The CDR3 nucleotides are TGCAGTCCGCAAAAAGAGACCCAGTACTTC.